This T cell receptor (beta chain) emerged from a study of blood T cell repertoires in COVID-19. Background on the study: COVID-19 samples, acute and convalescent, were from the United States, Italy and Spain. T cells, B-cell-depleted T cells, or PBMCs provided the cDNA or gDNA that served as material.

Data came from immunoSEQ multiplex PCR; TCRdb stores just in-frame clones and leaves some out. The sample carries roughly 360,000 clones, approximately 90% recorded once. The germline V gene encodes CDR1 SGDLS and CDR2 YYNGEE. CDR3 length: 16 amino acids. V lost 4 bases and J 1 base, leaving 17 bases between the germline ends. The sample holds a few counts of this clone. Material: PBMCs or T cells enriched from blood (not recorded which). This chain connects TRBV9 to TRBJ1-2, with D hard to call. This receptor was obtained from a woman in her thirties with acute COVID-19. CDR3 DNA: TGTGCCAGCAGCAGAGGAGTGGCAGAGAATAACTATGGCTACACCTTC. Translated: CASSRGVAENNYGYTF.